This is a list of T cell receptor beta chains from one sample in a study of T cell responses to AZD1222 COVID-19 vaccine. Clones were read by immunoSEQ multiplex PCR, and TCRdb kept only the in-frame ones, dropping some. The sample has around 160,000 clones; 70% to 90% are singletons. This material consisted of peripheral blood, taken on day 0 of AZD1222 vaccination. The source of these receptors is an adult in good health. Both conserved end residues are part of each CDR3. D genes are given only for firm matches. Not all rows give a size; the values are once, few, many and, for expanded clones, a class.

>TRBJ1-5|NA|NA|14|TRBV19
TGTGCCAGTAGTATGTTAGGGTTTAATCAGCCCCAGCATTTT
CASSMLGFNQPQHF
>TRBJ1-4|few|NA|13|TRBV7-2
TGTGCCAGCAGCTTTGTAAGGAGTGAAAAACTGTTTTTT
CASSFVRSEKLFF
>TRBJ2-7|NA|NA|15|TRBV7-2
TGTGCCAGCAGCTTAGACCGGGTCGGGACCTACGAGCAGTACTTC
CASSLDRVGTYEQYF
>TRBJ2-3|NA|TRBD2|15|TRBV18
TGTGCCAGCTCCCCGGGACTAGCGTTGTCAGATACGCAGTATTTT
CASSPGLALSDTQYF
>TRBJ2-7|NA|NA|13|TRBV18
TGTGCCAGCTCACCGAACGGATTTTACGAGCAGTACTTC
CASSPNGFYEQYF
>TRBJ2-2|NA|NA|17|TRBV3-1/TRBV3-2
TGTGCCAGCAGCCAAAAGACCCCCGGACAGAACACCGGGGAGCTGTTTTTT
CASSQKTPGQNTGELFF
>TRBJ1-4|once|NA|14|TRBV15
TGTGCCACCAGCACGCGGACAGCAAATGAAAAACTGTTTTTT
CATSTRTANEKLFF
>TRBJ1-2|NA|NA|15|TRBV27
TGTGCCAGCAGTTTAGGCGGGAGAGCTAACTATGGCTACACCTTC
CASSLGGRANYGYTF
>TRBJ1-2|NA|NA|17|TRBV6-1
TGTGCCAGCAGTGAAACGTCGTCTAGAGGGCGAGGCTATGGCTACACCTTC
CASSETSSRGRGYGYTF
>TRBJ2-1|NA|TRBD2|14|TRBV6-4
TGTGCCAGCAAGGGTACTAGCGGGAGTCATGAGCAGTTCTTC
CASKGTSGSHEQFF
>TRBJ1-1|NA|NA|14|TRBV7-9
TGTGCCAGCAGCTTATGGCCGGGAAGACCTGAAGCTTTCTTT
CASSLWPGRPEAFF
>TRBJ2-1|NA|NA|13|TRBV2
TGTGCCAGCAGCGGGACCATAAGAGGAAAGCAGTTCTTC
CASSGTIRGKQFF
>TRBJ1-2|NA|NA|12|TRBV6-5
TGTGCCAGCAAGGGACCGCCATATGGCTACACCTTC
CASKGPPYGYTF
>TRBJ1-6|NA|NA|14|TRBV7-2
TGTGCCAGCACCACGACAGGCCACAATTCACCCCTCCACTTT
CASTTTGHNSPLHF
>TRBJ2-1|once|TRBD2|19|TRBV19
TGTGCCAGTAGTATAGATCCCTCCTATGGGACTAGCGGTTACAATGAGCAGTTCTTC
CASSIDPSYGTSGYNEQFF
>TRBJ1-2|NA|NA|13|TRBV7-9
TGTGCCAGCAGATCAGGGCTGGGCTATGGCTACACCTTC
CASRSGLGYGYTF
>TRBJ2-3|NA|NA|12|TRBV11-3
TGTGCCAGCAGCTCTAGCACAGATACGCAGTATTTT
CASSSSTDTQYF
>TRBJ2-3|NA|NA|16|TRBV5-4
TGTGCCAGCAGCTTGGGAGTCCCGGGGAGGACAGATACGCAGTATTTT
CASSLGVPGRTDTQYF
>TRBJ1-4|NA|TRBD1|15|TRBV6-5
TGTGCCAGCAGCCCAAGCGGGACAGGGTATGAAAAACTGTTTTTT
CASSPSGTGYEKLFF
>TRBJ1-1|once|NA|16|TRBV19
TGTGCCAGTAGTAGAACCCTTGACGGGGTAAACACTGAAGCTTTCTTT
CASSRTLDGVNTEAFF
>TRBJ1-5|NA|NA|16|TRBV6-5
TGTGCCAGCAGTTACGCTTATCAGGGAAGCAATCAGCCCCAGCATTTT
CASSYAYQGSNQPQHF
>TRBJ2-1|NA|TRBD2|17|TRBV6-4
TGTGCCAGCAGTGCCACGAACTTAGCGGGAGTAAGGAATGAGCAGTTCTTC
CASSATNLAGVRNEQFF
>TRBJ2-7|NA|TRBD2|12|TRBV7-3
TGTGCCAGCAGTCGACTAGCGGGGAAGCAGTACTTC
CASSRLAGKQYF
>TRBJ1-1|few|NA|14|TRBV7-3
TGTGCCAGCAGCTCCCAGCCGGGCATCACTGAAGCTTTCTTT
CASSSQPGITEAFF
>TRBJ2-5|NA|TRBD1|13|TRBV6-5
TGTGCCAGCAAGCTCGACAGGGTGGAGACCCAGTACTTC
CASKLDRVETQYF
>TRBJ1-1|NA|NA|14|TRBV9
TGTGCCAGCAGCGGCGGACTGATGAACACTGAAGCTTTCTTT
CASSGGLMNTEAFF
>TRBJ2-1|NA|NA|16|TRBV24-1
TGTGCCACCAGTGATGGGGACTGGGGGTTGGCGGGTGAGCAGTTCTTC
CATSDGDWGLAGEQFF